This T cell receptor beta chain was sequenced during a study of identical twins. This clonotype has more than one count but fewer than ten. TCRdb re-derived calls from the 5' RACE reads in MiXCR, one entry per CDR3 protein. The sample lists around 680,000 distinct CDR3 sequences; approximately 9% were seen once. Germline V gene data show CDR1 as SGHKS and CDR2 as YYEKEE (reference sequence). The CDR3 is made up of 15 amino acids. With 4 bases removed from V and 4 bases from J, the gap between germline ends came to 15 bases. The same sample was also used in a study of yellow fever vaccine responses in identical twins.

V is TRBV5-5 and J is TRBJ2-1; tentatively, D is TRBD2 (5 bases). Input material: PBMCs. The source of this sequence is a woman in her late teens or twenties in good health. CDR3 in DNA: TGTGCCAGCAGCACCCCCGGACTGTCATACAATGAGCAGTTCTTC. Its protein is CASSTPGLSYNEQFF.